This T cell receptor (beta chain) was sequenced during a study of T cell changes during pregnancy in multiple sclerosis. TCRdb's copy holds only in-frame clones and misses some; the assay was immunoSEQ multiplex PCR. The sample holds around 40,000 clones, approximately 90% seen once. The length of the CDR3 is 14 residues. Trimming removed 8 bases from V and 9 bases from J, with 23 bases in between. In germline, CDR1 is SGHTA, CDR2 FQGNSA. This rearrangement joins TRBV7-2 to TRBJ2-7; D is perhaps TRBD1 (5 bases). Here the sequenced sample was CD4+ T cells from peripheral blood mononuclear cells, taken before pregnancy. The TCR sequence derives from a female donor with multiple sclerosis, enrolled in a pregnancy study. This chain's CDR3 is CASGPGSAVLGQYF. In nucleotides, the CDR3 is TGTGCCAGCGGGCCAGGGTCTGCCGTACTGGGGCAGTACTTC.